Presented here are 11 T cell receptor beta chains from one specimen sequenced in a study of blood T cell repertoires in COVID-19. Sequencing was performed with immunoSEQ multiplex PCR; in TCRdb, only in-frame clones are kept and a portion is missing. The sample includes roughly 110,000 clones, 76% of them seen just once. The sequenced sample consisted of peripheral blood. Every receptor here comes from a man at least 80 years old with COVID-19, enrolled during active disease.

The rearrangement links TRBV18 to TRBJ1-5; D is perhaps TRBD1 (6 bases). The CDR3 has 15 amino acids. V was cut by 2 bases and J by 5 bases, with 13 bases left in between. The germline V gene has CDR1 KGHSH and CDR2 LQKENI. CDR3 sequence: CASSPGPGTYQPQHF. DNA for the CDR3: TGTGCCAGCTCACCAGGCCCGGGGACATATCAGCCCCAGCATTTT. Using reference TRBV18 and TRBJ1-5 for the parts outside the CDR3, the full variable domain is NAGVMQNPRHLVRRRGQEARLRCSPMKGHSHVYWYRQLPEEGLKFMVYLQKENIIDESGMPKERFSAEFPKEGPSILRIQQVVRGDSAAYFCASSPGPGTYQPQHFGDGTRLSIL.

The rearrangement joins TRBV27 to TRBJ1-1; D gene unclear. Germline lookup yields CDR1 MNHEY and CDR2 SMNVEV (reference sequence). V shed 1 base and J shed 0 bases, with 6 bases lying between them. The CDR3 is 14 amino acids. The CDR3 nucleotides are TGTGCCAGCAGTTTATACCGCGTGAACACTGAAGCTTTCTTT. It is translated as CASSLYRVNTEAFF.

The rearrangement joins TRBV21-1 to TRBJ2-1; the table gives TRBD2 as D, unverified against the DNA. TRBV21-1 is shown as a pseudogene. The CDR3 has 12 amino acids. The CDR3 coding sequence is TGTGCCAGCAAAGCTGAAGACAATGAGCAGTTCTTC. Its protein product is CASKAEDNEQFF.

The chain is built from TRBV23-1 and TRBJ1-5; 7 bases are shared with TRBD1. TRBV23-1 is known as an ORF, though its function is uncertain. J was trimmed by 4 bases and V by 3 bases; bases with no gene match: 12. This CDR3 spans 17 amino acids. The CDR3 loop is CASSHEDEGALNQPQHF. CDR3 coding DNA: TGCGCCAGCAGTCACGAGGACGAGGGGGCCCTAAATCAGCCCCAGCATTTT.

The chain uses TRBV10-3 and TRBJ2-1, with 9 nucleotides matching TRBD2. Looked up from germline, CDR1 is ENHRY and CDR2 is SYGVKD. The V and J ends lost 0 bases and 13 bases, in that order; junction bases with no gene match: 16. This CDR3 has 17 residues. The chain's CDR3 is CAISESSSFGPSGNQFF. In DNA form, the CDR3 reads TGTGCCATCAGTGAGTCGTCATCTTTTGGTCCTAGCGGGAACCAGTTCTTC.

The chain links TRBV18 to TRBJ1-2, with TRBD1 as a possible D gene (5 bases). V was shortened by 3 bases and J by 1 base, with 12 bases between the two germline ends. Germline V gene sequence: CDR1 KGHSH, CDR2 LQKENI. The CDR3 runs 15 residues. CDR3 bases: TGTGCCAGCTCACCGCGGGACCTAAATAACTATGGCTACACCTTC. Its protein is CASSPRDLNNYGYTF.

This clone was seen a handful of times. V usage is TRBV2 and J usage is TRBJ1-3; 7 positions agree with TRBD1. The CDR3 consists of 18 residues. Looked up from germline, CDR1 is SNHLY and CDR2 is FYNNEI. J lost 0 bases, V lost 0 bases, and 8 bases had no gene match. The CDR3 region has the DNA TGTGCCAGCAGTGAAGCGCAGGGGGGCGATCTCTCTGGAAACACCATATATTTT. Translated, it gives CASSEAQGGDLSGNTIYF. Supplemented by reference TRBV2 and TRBJ1-3, the full variable domain reads EPEVTQTPSHQVTQMGQEVILRCVPISNHLYFYWYRQILGQKVEFLVSFYNNEISEKSEIFDDQFSVERPDGSNFTLKIRSTKLEDSAMYFCASSEAQGGDLSGNTIYFGEGSWLTVV.

This chain links TRBV5-4 with TRBJ2-3, with D perhaps TRBD1 (5 bases). CDR1 is SGHNT, CDR2 YYREEE, per germline (reference sequence). This CDR3 comprises 13 residues. With 4 bases removed from V and 10 bases from J, the gap between germline ends came to 16 bases. The CDR3 spells CASSADAPRAQYF. The CDR3 nucleotides are TGTGCCAGCAGCGCTGACGCACCCAGGGCGCAGTATTTT.

Ten or more counts support this clone. V and J are TRBV27 and TRBJ1-2; tentatively, D is TRBD1 (5 bases). Trimming shortened V by 0 bases and J by 7 bases, and 18 bases separated the two germline ends. The length of the CDR3 is 16 residues. The germline CDR1 and CDR2 sequences are MNHEY and SMNVEV (reference sequence). CDR3 protein: CASSLSFGDSYAGYTF. The CDR3 bases are TGTGCCAGCAGTTTATCGTTTGGGGACTCCTATGCTGGCTACACCTTC.

The chain links TRBV29-1 to TRBJ2-6, with TRBD2 as a possible D gene (7 bases). This CDR3 region has 16 residues. The V end was cut by 6 bases, the J end by 3 bases, with 18 bases between. Germline V gene lookup returns CDR1 SQVTM and CDR2 ANQGSEA. The CDR3 sequence is CSVLPWGGRGANVLTF. CDR3 bases: TGCAGCGTGCTACCTTGGGGGGGCCGTGGGGCCAACGTCCTGACTTTC.

The J gene is TRBJ1-1, the V gene TRBV7-6; 8 bases line up with TRBD1. With 5 bases clipped from V and 5 bases from J, the junction kept 10 bases outside the gene matches. Germline CDR1 and CDR2: SGHVS and FNYEAQ. This CDR3 comprises 15 residues. The CDR3: CASSPGTGGFTEAFF. The CDR3 DNA reads as TGTGCCAGCAGCCCCGGAACAGGGGGTTTTACTGAAGCTTTCTTT. Full variable domain (remainder filled in from reference TRBV7-6 and TRBJ1-1): GAGVSQSPRYKVTKRGQDVALRCDPISGHVSLYWYRQALGQGPEFLTYFNYEAQQDKSGLPNDRFSAERPEGSISTLTIQRTEQRDSAMYRCASSPGTGGFTEAFFGQGTRLTVV.